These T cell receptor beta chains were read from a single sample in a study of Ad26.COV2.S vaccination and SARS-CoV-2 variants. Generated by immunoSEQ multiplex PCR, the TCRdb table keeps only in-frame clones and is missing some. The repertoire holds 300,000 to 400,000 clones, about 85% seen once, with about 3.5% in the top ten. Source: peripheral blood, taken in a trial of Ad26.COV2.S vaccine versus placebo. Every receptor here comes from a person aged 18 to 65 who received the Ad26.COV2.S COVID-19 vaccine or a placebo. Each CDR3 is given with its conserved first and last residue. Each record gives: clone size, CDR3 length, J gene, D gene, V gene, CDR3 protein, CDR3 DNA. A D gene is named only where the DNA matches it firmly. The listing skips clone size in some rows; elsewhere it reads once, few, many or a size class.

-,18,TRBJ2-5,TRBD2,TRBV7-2,CASSSPTSGSSPGETQYF,TGTGCCAGCAGCTCGCCGACTAGCGGGAGCTCCCCCGGAGAGACCCAGTACTTC
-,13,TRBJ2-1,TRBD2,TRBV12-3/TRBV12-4,CASDSGGANEQFF,TGTGCCAGTGATAGCGGGGGGGCAAATGAGCAGTTCTTC
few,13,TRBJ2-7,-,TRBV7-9,CASSFDFTYEQYF,TGTGCCAGCAGCTTCGACTTTACCTACGAGCAGTACTTC
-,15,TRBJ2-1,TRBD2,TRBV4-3,CASSQDQLAGDEQFF,TGCGCCAGCAGCCAAGATCAACTAGCGGGAGATGAGCAGTTCTTC
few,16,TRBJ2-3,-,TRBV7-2,CASSVSQGFGTDTQYF,TGTGCCAGCAGCGTAAGCCAGGGCTTCGGCACAGATACGCAGTATTTT
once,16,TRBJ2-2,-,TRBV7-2,CASSSGPFPNTGELFF,TGTGCCAGCAGCTCCGGCCCCTTTCCGAACACCGGGGAGCTGTTTTTT
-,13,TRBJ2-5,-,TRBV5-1,CASSGGQQETQYF,TGCGCCAGCAGCGGAGGACAGCAAGAGACCCAGTACTTC
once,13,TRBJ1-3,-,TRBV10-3,CAISEDSGNTIYF,TGTGCCATCAGTGAAGACTCTGGAAACACCATATATTTT
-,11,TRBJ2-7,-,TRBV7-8,CASSLDYEQYF,TGTGCCAGCAGCTTAGATTACGAGCAGTACTTC
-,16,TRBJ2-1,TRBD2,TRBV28,CASSSIGTSGRNEQFF,TGTGCCAGCAGTTCAATCGGGACTAGCGGGAGGAATGAGCAGTTCTTC
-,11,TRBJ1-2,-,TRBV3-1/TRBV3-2,CASSQGYGYTF,TGTGCCAGCAGCCAAGGCTATGGCTACACCTTC
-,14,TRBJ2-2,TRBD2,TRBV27,CASRVGGTIGELFF,TGTGCCAGCAGGGTCGGGGGGACGATAGGGGAGCTGTTTTTT
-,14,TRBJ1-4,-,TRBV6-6,CASSYSSRNEKLFF,TGTGCCAGCAGTTATTCTAGTAGGAATGAAAAACTGTTTTTT
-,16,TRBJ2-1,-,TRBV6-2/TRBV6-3,CASSPLWRGQYNEQFF,TGTGCCAGCAGTCCCCTATGGCGGGGGCAGTACAATGAGCAGTTCTTC
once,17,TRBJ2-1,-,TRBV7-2,CASSLGGWGGSYNEQFF,TGTGCCAGCAGCTTAGGGGGTTGGGGCGGGTCCTACAATGAGCAGTTCTTC
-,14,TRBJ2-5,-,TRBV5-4,CASSLEQGGETQYF,TGTGCCAGCAGCTTAGAACAGGGGGGGGAGACCCAGTACTTC
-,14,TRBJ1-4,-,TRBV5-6,CASSPRQKNEKLFF,TGTGCCAGCAGCCCCAGACAGAAAAATGAAAAACTGTTTTTT
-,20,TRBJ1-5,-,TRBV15,CATSILGGGTSSGSNQPQHF,TGTGCCACCAGCATTCTCGGAGGGGGGACTAGTTCTGGGAGCAATCAGCCCCAGCATTTT
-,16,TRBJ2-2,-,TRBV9,CASSVGGHPSTGELFF,TGTGCCAGCAGCGTAGGGGGTCACCCGAGCACCGGGGAGCTGTTTTTT
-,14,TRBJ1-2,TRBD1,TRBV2,CASGNRGARNGYTF,TGTGCCAGCGGGAACAGGGGCGCGAGGAATGGCTACACCTTC
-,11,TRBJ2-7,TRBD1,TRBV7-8,CASSRGTGEHF,TGTGCCAGCAGCCGCGGGACAGGGGAGCACTTC
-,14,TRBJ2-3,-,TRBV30,CAADSGTSTDTQYF,TGTGCGGCCGACAGCGGGACAAGCACAGATACGCAGTATTTT
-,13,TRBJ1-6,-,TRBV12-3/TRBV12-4,CASSTANNSPLHF,TGTGCCAGCAGTACAGCTAATAATTCACCCCTCCACTTT
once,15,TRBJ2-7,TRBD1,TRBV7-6,CASSVSPQGVYEQYF,TGTGCCAGCAGCGTATCCCCCCAGGGGGTCTACGAGCAGTACTTC
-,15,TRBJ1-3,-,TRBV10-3,CAISEPTVSGNTIYF,TGTGCCATCAGTGAGCCAACAGTATCTGGAAACACCATATATTTT
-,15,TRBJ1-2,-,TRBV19,CASSIGGLLDGGYTF,TGTGCCAGTAGTATAGGGGGCCTACTGGACGGTGGCTACACCTTC
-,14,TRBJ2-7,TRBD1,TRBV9,CASSGGQGGYEQYF,TGTGCCAGCAGCGGGGGACAGGGGGGCTACGAGCAGTACTTC
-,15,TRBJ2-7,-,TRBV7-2,CASSQSPGGSYEQYF,TGTGCCAGCAGCCAAAGTCCTGGGGGGTCATACGAGCAGTACTTC
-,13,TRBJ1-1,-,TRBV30,CAWSVRVGGEAFF,TGTGCCTGGAGTGTACGTGTAGGGGGAGAAGCTTTCTTT
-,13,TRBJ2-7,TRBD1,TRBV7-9,CASTTGDRYEQYF,TGTGCCAGCACAACAGGGGATCGCTACGAGCAGTACTTC
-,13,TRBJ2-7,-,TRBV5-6,CASSLKRGAEQYF,TGTGCCAGCAGCTTGAAGAGGGGTGCCGAGCAGTACTTC
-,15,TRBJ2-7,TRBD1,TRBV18,CASSPRGQPSYEQYF,TGTGCCAGCTCACCTCGGGGACAGCCATCCTACGAGCAGTACTTC
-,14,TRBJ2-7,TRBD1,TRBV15,CATSSRDRSYEQYF,TGTGCCACCAGCAGTCGGGACAGATCCTACGAGCAGTACTTC
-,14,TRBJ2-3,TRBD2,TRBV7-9,CASSLRAGVDTQYF,TGTGCCAGCAGCTTACGAGCGGGGGTGGATACGCAGTATTTT
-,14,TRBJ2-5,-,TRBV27,CASSLFWVGETQYF,TGTGCCAGCAGTTTATTTTGGGTGGGGGAGACCCAGTACTTC
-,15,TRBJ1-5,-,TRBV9,CASSVGKGRQGAQHF,TGTGCCAGCAGCGTAGGAAAGGGCCGGCAGGGAGCCCAGCATTTT
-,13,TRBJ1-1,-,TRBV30,CAWSVRRNTEAFF,TGTGCCTGGAGTGTACGTAGGAACACTGAAGCTTTCTTT
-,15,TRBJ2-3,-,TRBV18,CASSPPGRSTDTQYF,TGTGCCAGCTCACCACCAGGCAGGAGCACAGATACGCAGTATTTT
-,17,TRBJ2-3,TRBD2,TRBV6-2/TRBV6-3,CASSSGRSGRGEDTQYF,TGTGCCAGCAGTTCCGGGAGGAGCGGGAGGGGTGAGGATACGCAGTATTTT
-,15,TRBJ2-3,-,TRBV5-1,CASSSSRRSTDTQYF,TGCGCCAGCAGTTCGTCCAGACGAAGCACAGATACGCAGTATTTT
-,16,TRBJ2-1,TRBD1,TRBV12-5,CASGPRGQLSYNEQFF,TGTGCTAGTGGTCCTCGGGGACAGCTCTCCTACAATGAGCAGTTCTTC